This is a list of T cell receptor beta chains from one sample in a study of T-cell reconstitution after alpha-beta-depleted transplantation in children. TCRdb analysed the PCR reads with MiXCR anew, one entry per CDR3 protein. The sample lists around 22,000 distinct CDR3 sequences; under 13% were seen once. Material: PBMCs from the stem cell graft donor, obtained from the stem cell graft. Receptors were obtained from a human donor who donated a stem cell graft to a child with chronic granulomatous disease. Both conserved end residues are part of each CDR3. D genes are given only for firm matches. Expanded clones get a size class; other rows say once, few or many, or leave the size out.

j_gene: TRBJ1-5
v_gene: TRBV20-1
d_gene: NA
abundance: many
CDR3aa: CSASGLSGQPQHF
CDR3nt: TGCAGTGCTAGCGGACTCTCAGGTCAGCCCCAGCATTTT

j_gene: TRBJ1-2
v_gene: TRBV20-1
d_gene: NA
abundance: many
CDR3aa: CSAPGGVPNYGYTF
CDR3nt: TGCAGTGCTCCGGGAGGAGTTCCGAACTATGGCTACACCTTC

j_gene: TRBJ2-2
v_gene: TRBV5-4
d_gene: TRBD2
abundance: many
CDR3aa: CASSSGLAPPGELFF
CDR3nt: TGTGCCAGCAGCTCGGGACTAGCGCCTCCCGGGGAGCTGTTTTTT

j_gene: TRBJ2-5
v_gene: TRBV5-4
d_gene: NA
abundance: many
CDR3aa: CASSPQMGNSQETQYF
CDR3nt: TGTGCCAGCAGCCCCCAGATGGGAAACTCACAAGAGACCCAGTACTTC

j_gene: TRBJ1-6
v_gene: TRBV20-1
d_gene: NA
abundance: many
CDR3aa: CSARYTGLSPLHF
CDR3nt: TGCAGTGCTAGATACACGGGTCTTTCACCCCTCCACTTT

j_gene: TRBJ2-7
v_gene: TRBV28
d_gene: NA
abundance: many
CDR3aa: CASSFLSEQYF
CDR3nt: TGTGCCAGCAGTTTTTTGTCCGAGCAGTACTTC

j_gene: TRBJ2-7
v_gene: TRBV10-3
d_gene: NA
abundance: many
CDR3aa: CAIRQETYEQYF
CDR3nt: TGTGCCATCAGACAGGAAACCTACGAGCAGTACTTC

j_gene: TRBJ2-2
v_gene: TRBV10-3
d_gene: NA
abundance: NA
CDR3aa: CAIRLSGELFF
CDR3nt: TGTGCCATCAGGCTATCTGGGGAGCTGTTTTTT

j_gene: TRBJ2-6
v_gene: TRBV19
d_gene: TRBD1
abundance: many
CDR3aa: CAAWTGDSGANVLTF
CDR3nt: TGTGCCGCCTGGACAGGGGACTCTGGGGCCAACGTCCTGACTTTC

j_gene: TRBJ2-4
v_gene: TRBV20-1
d_gene: NA
abundance: NA
CDR3aa: CSAGRQAPAKNIQYF
CDR3nt: TGCAGCGCTGGCCGGCAGGCGCCGGCCAAAAACATTCAGTACTTC

j_gene: TRBJ1-1
v_gene: TRBV12-3/TRBV12-4
d_gene: NA
abundance: many
CDR3aa: CASSFSGTEAFF
CDR3nt: TGTGCCAGCAGTTTCTCTGGGACTGAAGCTTTCTTT

j_gene: TRBJ2-3
v_gene: TRBV27
d_gene: TRBD2
abundance: many
CDR3aa: CASSFSGLAGGTDTQYF
CDR3nt: TGTGCCAGCAGTTTTTCGGGACTAGCGGGAGGGACAGATACGCAGTATTTT

j_gene: TRBJ1-1
v_gene: TRBV5-1
d_gene: NA
abundance: many
CDR3aa: CASSLTQMNTEAFF
CDR3nt: TGCGCCAGCAGCTTGACGCAGATGAACACTGAAGCTTTCTTT

j_gene: TRBJ2-5
v_gene: TRBV29-1
d_gene: NA
abundance: medium-sized
CDR3aa: CSVDMRRVKETQYF
CDR3nt: TGCAGCGTTGATATGAGGAGGGTTAAAGAGACCCAGTACTTC

j_gene: TRBJ2-1
v_gene: TRBV11-3
d_gene: TRBD2
abundance: many
CDR3aa: CASSLVGTSGSFSSYNEQFF
CDR3nt: TGTGCCAGCAGCTTAGTGGGGACTAGCGGAAGCTTTTCTTCCTACAATGAGCAGTTCTTC

j_gene: TRBJ2-4
v_gene: TRBV11-2
d_gene: TRBD1
abundance: medium-sized
CDR3aa: CASRGQGMVSKNIQYF
CDR3nt: TGTGCCAGCAGGGGACAGGGGATGGTATCCAAAAACATTCAGTACTTC

j_gene: TRBJ2-3
v_gene: TRBV20-1
d_gene: NA
abundance: NA
CDR3aa: CSARALSDQITDTQYF
CDR3nt: TGCAGTGCTAGAGCGTTAAGCGACCAAATCACAGATACGCAGTATTTT

j_gene: TRBJ1-1
v_gene: TRBV4-1
d_gene: TRBD1
abundance: NA
CDR3aa: CASSQDPGQAFVGTEAFF
CDR3nt: TGCGCCAGCAGCCAAGATCCGGGACAGGCTTTTGTCGGCACTGAAGCTTTCTTT

j_gene: TRBJ2-1
v_gene: TRBV29-1
d_gene: TRBD2
abundance: many
CDR3aa: CSVVGGSYNEQFF
CDR3nt: TGCAGCGTCGTGGGAGGGAGCTACAATGAGCAGTTCTTC

j_gene: TRBJ2-1
v_gene: TRBV14
d_gene: TRBD1
abundance: many
CDR3aa: CASSQRQGSNEQFF
CDR3nt: TGTGCCAGCAGCCAACGACAGGGCTCCAATGAGCAGTTCTTC

j_gene: TRBJ1-6
v_gene: TRBV15
d_gene: NA
abundance: many
CDR3aa: CATSSPQFYNSPLHF
CDR3nt: TGTGCCACCAGCAGCCCCCAATTCTATAATTCACCCCTCCACTTT

j_gene: TRBJ2-1
v_gene: TRBV12-3/TRBV12-4
d_gene: TRBD1
abundance: NA
CDR3aa: CASSRGDRAYEQFF
CDR3nt: TGTGCCAGCAGTAGGGGGGACAGGGCGTATGAGCAGTTCTTC

j_gene: TRBJ2-1
v_gene: TRBV7-6
d_gene: NA
abundance: few
CDR3aa: CASRIGPEGVGAMGAYSSYNEQFF
CDR3nt: TGTGCCAGCAGGATTGGGCCCGAGGGAGTGGGAGCGATGGGAGCCTACAGCTCCTACAATGAGCAGTTCTTC

j_gene: TRBJ2-3
v_gene: TRBV20-1
d_gene: NA
abundance: many
CDR3aa: CPFRGLEDTQYF
CDR3nt: TGCCCATTCCGGGGGCTGGAAGATACGCAGTATTTT

j_gene: TRBJ2-3
v_gene: TRBV7-9
d_gene: TRBD2
abundance: many
CDR3aa: CASRAGRAAITDTQYF
CDR3nt: TGTGCCAGCAGGGCGGGGAGGGCTGCCATCACAGATACGCAGTATTTT

j_gene: TRBJ2-7
v_gene: TRBV27
d_gene: TRBD1
abundance: once
CDR3aa: CASSFLTGSVEQYF
CDR3nt: TGTGCCAGCAGTTTCCTGACAGGGTCAGTTGAGCAGTACTTC

j_gene: TRBJ1-5
v_gene: TRBV7-9
d_gene: NA
abundance: many
CDR3aa: CASSPGGAGQPQHF
CDR3nt: TGTGCCAGCAGCCCTGGAGGGGCCGGTCAGCCCCAGCATTTT

j_gene: TRBJ2-3
v_gene: TRBV15
d_gene: NA
abundance: many
CDR3aa: CATSRDPADTQYF
CDR3nt: TGTGCCACCAGCAGAGACCCGGCAGATACGCAGTATTTT

j_gene: TRBJ1-3
v_gene: TRBV5-1
d_gene: NA
abundance: many
CDR3aa: CASSKESGNTIYF
CDR3nt: TGCGCCAGCAGCAAAGAGTCTGGAAACACCATATATTTT

j_gene: TRBJ2-3
v_gene: TRBV29-1
d_gene: NA
abundance: many
CDR3aa: CSVAGETSNSTDTQYF
CDR3nt: TGCAGCGTTGCGGGGGAAACCAGTAATAGCACAGATACGCAGTATTTT

j_gene: TRBJ1-5
v_gene: TRBV7-2
d_gene: TRBD1
abundance: many
CDR3aa: CASSLAGQGLGQPQHF
CDR3nt: TGTGCCAGCAGCTTAGCCGGACAGGGGCTGGGGCAGCCCCAGCATTTT

j_gene: TRBJ2-4
v_gene: TRBV20-1
d_gene: NA
abundance: NA
CDR3aa: CCGGGQAPAKNIQYF
CDR3nt: TGCTGCGGGGGCGGGCAGGCGCCGGCCAAAAACATTCAGTACTTC

j_gene: TRBJ2-3
v_gene: TRBV5-1
d_gene: TRBD2
abundance: many
CDR3aa: CASSLLAGATDTQYF
CDR3nt: TGCGCCAGCAGCTTACTAGCGGGGGCCACAGATACGCAGTATTTT

j_gene: TRBJ2-2
v_gene: TRBV6-5
d_gene: TRBD2
abundance: many
CDR3aa: CASSPGLAGGRRTGELFF
CDR3nt: TGTGCCAGCAGTCCGGGACTAGCGGGGGGCCGACGAACCGGGGAGCTGTTTTTT

j_gene: TRBJ2-1
v_gene: TRBV5-1
d_gene: TRBD2
abundance: many
CDR3aa: CASSHGLAAYNEQFF
CDR3nt: TGCGCCAGCAGCCACGGACTAGCGGCCTACAATGAGCAGTTCTTC

j_gene: TRBJ2-7
v_gene: TRBV19
d_gene: TRBD1
abundance: many
CDR3aa: CASATSRTGYEQYF
CDR3nt: TGTGCCAGTGCTACCTCCCGGACAGGCTACGAGCAGTACTTC

j_gene: TRBJ2-1
v_gene: TRBV2
d_gene: TRBD2
abundance: many
CDR3aa: CASSSGTSGISSYNEQFF
CDR3nt: TGTGCCAGCAGTTCCGGGACTAGCGGGATAAGCTCCTACAATGAGCAGTTCTTC

j_gene: TRBJ2-7
v_gene: TRBV6-6
d_gene: NA
abundance: NA
CDR3aa: CASSKVHLYEQYF
CDR3nt: TGTGCCAGCAGTAAGGTTCATCTCTACGAGCAGTACTTC

j_gene: TRBJ2-7
v_gene: TRBV20-1
d_gene: NA
abundance: many
CDR3aa: CSASYRESGEQYF
CDR3nt: TGCAGTGCTAGTTACAGGGAGTCGGGAGAGCAGTACTTC

j_gene: TRBJ1-1
v_gene: TRBV6-5
d_gene: TRBD1
abundance: many
CDR3aa: CASSSPGTGAGGTEAFF
CDR3nt: TGTGCCAGCAGTTCCCCCGGGACAGGGGCAGGGGGCACTGAAGCTTTCTTT

j_gene: TRBJ2-4
v_gene: TRBV7-2
d_gene: NA
abundance: many
CDR3aa: CASSLLQGNIQYF
CDR3nt: TGTGCCAGCAGCTTGTTACAGGGAAACATTCAGTACTTC

j_gene: TRBJ1-2
v_gene: TRBV20-1
d_gene: NA
abundance: many
CDR3aa: CSARATQGPASGYTF
CDR3nt: TGCAGTGCTAGAGCAACCCAGGGGCCGGCCAGTGGCTACACCTTC

j_gene: TRBJ2-6
v_gene: TRBV29-1
d_gene: TRBD1
abundance: many
CDR3aa: CSVGRQGGSGANVLTF
CDR3nt: TGCAGCGTTGGGAGACAGGGTGGATCTGGGGCCAACGTCCTGACTTTC

j_gene: TRBJ1-1
v_gene: TRBV7-9
d_gene: NA
abundance: NA
CDR3aa: CASSLALGTEAFF
CDR3nt: TGTGCCAGCAGCTTAGCCTTAGGGACTGAAGCTTTCTTT

j_gene: TRBJ2-1
v_gene: TRBV7-9
d_gene: NA
abundance: few
CDR3aa: CASSFFGGIRSQFF
CDR3nt: TGTGCCAGCAGCTTTTTCGGGGGCATAAGGTCGCAGTTCTTC

j_gene: TRBJ2-5
v_gene: TRBV20-1
d_gene: NA
abundance: many
CDR3aa: CSAATRDITQETQYF
CDR3nt: TGCAGTGCTGCGACTCGGGACATTACTCAAGAGACCCAGTACTTC

j_gene: TRBJ2-6
v_gene: TRBV7-3
d_gene: TRBD1
abundance: many
CDR3aa: CASSRTGAGANVLTF
CDR3nt: TGTGCCAGCAGTCGGACAGGGGCCGGGGCCAACGTCCTGACTTTC

j_gene: TRBJ2-5
v_gene: TRBV5-5
d_gene: NA
abundance: many
CDR3aa: CASSLRAGALFQETQYF
CDR3nt: TGTGCCAGCAGCTTAAGGGCAGGGGCCCTATTTCAAGAGACCCAGTACTTC

j_gene: TRBJ2-1
v_gene: TRBV6-5
d_gene: TRBD2
abundance: many
CDR3aa: CASSKTSGNNEQFF
CDR3nt: TGTGCCAGCAGCAAGACTAGCGGGAACAATGAGCAGTTCTTC

j_gene: TRBJ2-7
v_gene: TRBV20-1
d_gene: NA
abundance: medium-sized
CDR3aa: CSALRYRERQYF
CDR3nt: TGCAGTGCTCTACGGTACAGGGAGAGGCAGTACTTC

j_gene: TRBJ1-5
v_gene: TRBV7-2
d_gene: TRBD1
abundance: many
CDR3aa: CASSLGQGANQPQHF
CDR3nt: TGTGCCAGCAGCTTAGGTCAGGGGGCGAATCAGCCCCAGCATTTT